This paragraph covers one TCR beta chain sequence. Using immunoSEQ multiplex PCR, the repertoire was profiled, and TCRdb retains in-frame clones only, with some absent. This table holds under 500,000 clones, roughly nine tenths found once. The sample comes from a study of blood T cell repertoires in COVID-19. The cohort comprised adults aged about 18 to 89 years residing in around 25 US areas. The sequence derives from a woman aged 18-30 years with acute COVID-19. The source material was PBMCs or T cells enriched from blood (not recorded which).

CDR3 DNA: TGTGCCAGCAGTTACCAGGCAGATGAAAAACTGTTTTTT. The encoded protein is CASSYQADEKLFF. The chain combines TRBV6-5 with TRBJ1-4; D not certain. The germline V and J ends were trimmed by 2 bases and 6 bases, with 7 bases remaining between them. CDR1 MNHEY and CDR2 SVGAGI come from the germline V gene. This CDR3 is built from 13 residues.